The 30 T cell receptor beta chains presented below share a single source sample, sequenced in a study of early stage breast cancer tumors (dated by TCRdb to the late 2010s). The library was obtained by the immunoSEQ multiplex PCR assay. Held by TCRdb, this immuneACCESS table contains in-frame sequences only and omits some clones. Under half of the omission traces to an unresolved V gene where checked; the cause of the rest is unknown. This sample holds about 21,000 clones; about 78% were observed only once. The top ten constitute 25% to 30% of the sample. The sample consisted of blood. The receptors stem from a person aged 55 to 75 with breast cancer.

CDR3 in amino acids: CASSTDTGELFF. The CDR3 DNA is TGTGCCAGCAGCACTGACACCGGGGAGCTGTTTTTT. The chain couples TRBV25-1 to TRBJ2-2, with D unresolved. The CDR3 sequence is 12 residues long. Trimming left V 6 bases short and J 3 bases short, with 5 bases between. The germline V gene encodes CDR1 MGHDK and CDR2 SYGVNS.

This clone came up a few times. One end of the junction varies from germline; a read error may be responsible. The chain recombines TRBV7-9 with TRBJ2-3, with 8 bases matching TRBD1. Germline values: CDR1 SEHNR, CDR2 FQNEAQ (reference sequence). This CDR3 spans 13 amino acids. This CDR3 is CASSPTGVFGLGF. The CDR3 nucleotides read TGTGCCAGCAGCCCGACAGGGGTTTTTGGGTTGGGATTT. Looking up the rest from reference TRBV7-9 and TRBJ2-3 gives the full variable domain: DTGVSQNPRHKITKRGQNVTFRCDPISEHNRLYWYRQTLGQGPEFLTYFQNEAQLEKSRLLSDRFSAERPKGSFSTLEIQRTEQGDSAMYLCASSPTGVFGLGFGPGTRLTVL.

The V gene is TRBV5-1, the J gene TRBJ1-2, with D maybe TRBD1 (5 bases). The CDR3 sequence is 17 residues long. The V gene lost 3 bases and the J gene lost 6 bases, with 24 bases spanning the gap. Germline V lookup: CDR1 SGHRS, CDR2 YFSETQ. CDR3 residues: CASSSSQLRGSIDGYTF. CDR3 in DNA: TGCGCCAGCAGCTCTTCGCAGCTAAGGGGCAGTATCGATGGCTACACCTTC. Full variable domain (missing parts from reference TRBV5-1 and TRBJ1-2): KAGVTQTPRYLIKTRGQQVTLSCSPISGHRSVSWYQQTPGQGLQFLFEYFSETQRNKGNFPGRFSGRQFSNSRSEMNVSTLELGDSALYLCASSSSQLRGSIDGYTFGSGTRLTVV.

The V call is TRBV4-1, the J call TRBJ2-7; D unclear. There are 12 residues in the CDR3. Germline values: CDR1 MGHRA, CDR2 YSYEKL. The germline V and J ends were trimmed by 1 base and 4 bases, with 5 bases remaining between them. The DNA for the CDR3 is TGCGCCAGCAGCCAAGTCGATTACGAGCAGTACTTC. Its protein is CASSQVDYEQYF.

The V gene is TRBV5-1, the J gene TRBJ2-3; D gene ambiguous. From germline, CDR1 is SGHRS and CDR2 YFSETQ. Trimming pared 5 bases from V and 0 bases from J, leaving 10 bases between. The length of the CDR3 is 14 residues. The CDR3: CASRITFSTDTQYF. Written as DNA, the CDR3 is TGCGCCAGCAGAATTACTTTTAGCACAGATACGCAGTATTTT.

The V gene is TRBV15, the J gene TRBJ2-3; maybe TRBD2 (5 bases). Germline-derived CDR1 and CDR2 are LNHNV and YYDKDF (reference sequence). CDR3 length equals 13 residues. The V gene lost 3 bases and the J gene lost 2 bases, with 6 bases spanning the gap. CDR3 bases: TGTGCCACCAGCAGCGGGATCACAGATACGCAGTATTTT. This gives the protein CATSSGITDTQYF.

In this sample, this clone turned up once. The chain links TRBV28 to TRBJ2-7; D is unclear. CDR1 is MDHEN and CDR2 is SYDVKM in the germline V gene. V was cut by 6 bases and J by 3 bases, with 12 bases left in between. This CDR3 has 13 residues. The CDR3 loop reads CASSVGHFYEQYF. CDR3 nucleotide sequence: TGTGCCAGCAGCGTCGGCCATTTCTACGAGCAGTACTTC.

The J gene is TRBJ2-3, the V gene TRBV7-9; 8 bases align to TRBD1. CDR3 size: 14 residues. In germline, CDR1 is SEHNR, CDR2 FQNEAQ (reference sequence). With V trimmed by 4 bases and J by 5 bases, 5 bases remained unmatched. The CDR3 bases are TGTGCCAGCAGCTCGGGACAGGCCGGAGATACGCAGTATTTT. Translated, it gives CASSSGQAGDTQYF.

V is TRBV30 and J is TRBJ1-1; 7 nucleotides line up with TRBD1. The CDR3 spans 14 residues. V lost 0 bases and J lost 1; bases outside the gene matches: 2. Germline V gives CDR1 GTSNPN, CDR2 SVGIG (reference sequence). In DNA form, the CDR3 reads TGTGCCTGGAGTGTATACAGGGGGAACACTGAAGCTTTCTTT. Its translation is CAWSVYRGNTEAFF.

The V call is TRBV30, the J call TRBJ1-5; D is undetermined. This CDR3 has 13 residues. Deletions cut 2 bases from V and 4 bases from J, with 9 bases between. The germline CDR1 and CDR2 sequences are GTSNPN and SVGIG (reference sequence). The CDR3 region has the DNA TGTGCCTGGAGTCTGACGGGAAATCAGCCCCAGCATTTT. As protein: CAWSLTGNQPQHF.

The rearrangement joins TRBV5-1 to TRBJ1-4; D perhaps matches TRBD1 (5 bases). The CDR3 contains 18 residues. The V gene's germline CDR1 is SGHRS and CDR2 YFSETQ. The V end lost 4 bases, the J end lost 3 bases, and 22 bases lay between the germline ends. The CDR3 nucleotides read TGCGCCAGCAGCCCAAACCACGCAGGGACGGGGGCTAATGAAAAACTGTTTTTT. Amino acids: CASSPNHAGTGANEKLFF.

CDR3 sequence reads: CASSENRGEGQYF. The CDR3 DNA sequence: TGTGCCAGCAGCGAGAACAGGGGGGAGGGGCAGTACTTC. The chain couples TRBV6-1 to TRBJ2-7; TRBD1 is a possible D gene (8 bases). V was cut by 6 bases and J by 9 bases, with 18 bases left in between. In germline, CDR1 is MNHNS, CDR2 SASEGT. The CDR3 runs to 13 residues.

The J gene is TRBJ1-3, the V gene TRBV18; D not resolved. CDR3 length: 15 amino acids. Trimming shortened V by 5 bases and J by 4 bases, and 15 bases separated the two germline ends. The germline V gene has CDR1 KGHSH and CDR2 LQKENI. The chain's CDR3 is CASSTSGNSGNTIYF. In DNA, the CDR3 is TGTGCCAGCTCAACCTCGGGGAATTCAGGAAACACCATATATTTT.

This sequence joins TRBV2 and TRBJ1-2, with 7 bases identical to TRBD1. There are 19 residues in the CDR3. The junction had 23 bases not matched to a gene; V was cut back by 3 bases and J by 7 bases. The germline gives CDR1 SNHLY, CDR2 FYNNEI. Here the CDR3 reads CASSEHKPGTADLGSGYTF. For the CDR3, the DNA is TGTGCCAGCAGTGAGCACAAGCCGGGGACAGCGGACCTAGGCTCTGGCTACACCTTC.

The CDR3 spells CASGQSLGYTF. The CDR3 coding sequence is TGTGCCAGCGGACAGTCTTTGGGCTACACCTTC. J is TRBJ1-2 and V is TRBV7-4; TRBD1 might be the D (6 bases). Germline CDR1 SGHVT, CDR2 SQSDAQ. CDR3 size: 11 residues. V dropped 8 bases and J dropped 8 bases, with 12 bases sitting between them.

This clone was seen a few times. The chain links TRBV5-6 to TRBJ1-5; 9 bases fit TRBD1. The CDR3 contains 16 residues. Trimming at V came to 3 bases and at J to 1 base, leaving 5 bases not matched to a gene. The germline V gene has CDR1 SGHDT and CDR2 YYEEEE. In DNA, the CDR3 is TGTGCCAGCAGCTCTGCGACAGGGGGAAGCAATCAGCCCCAGCATTTT. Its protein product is CASSSATGGSNQPQHF.

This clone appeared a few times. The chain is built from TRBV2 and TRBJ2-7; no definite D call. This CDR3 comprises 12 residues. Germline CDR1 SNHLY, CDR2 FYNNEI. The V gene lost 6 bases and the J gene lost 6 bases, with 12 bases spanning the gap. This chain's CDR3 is CASRPRVSEQYF. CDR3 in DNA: TGTGCCAGCAGGCCCCGAGTCAGCGAGCAGTACTTC. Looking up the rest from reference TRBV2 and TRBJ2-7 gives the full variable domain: EPEVTQTPSHQVTQMGQEVILRCVPISNHLYFYWYRQILGQKVEFLVSFYNNEISEKSEIFDDQFSVERPDGSNFTLKIRSTKLEDSAMYFCASRPRVSEQYFGPGTRLTVT.

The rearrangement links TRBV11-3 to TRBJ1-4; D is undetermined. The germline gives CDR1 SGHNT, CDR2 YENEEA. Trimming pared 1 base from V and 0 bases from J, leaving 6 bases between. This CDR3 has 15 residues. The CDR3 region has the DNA TGTGCCAGCAGCTTAGGACGGGCAACTAATGAAAAACTGTTTTTT. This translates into CASSLGRATNEKLFF.

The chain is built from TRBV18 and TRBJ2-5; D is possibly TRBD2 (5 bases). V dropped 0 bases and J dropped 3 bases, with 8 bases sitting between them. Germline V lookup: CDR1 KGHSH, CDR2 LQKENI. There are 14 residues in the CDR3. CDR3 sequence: CASSPPSGKETQYF. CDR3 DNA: TGTGCCAGCTCACCACCGTCGGGGAAAGAGACCCAGTACTTC.

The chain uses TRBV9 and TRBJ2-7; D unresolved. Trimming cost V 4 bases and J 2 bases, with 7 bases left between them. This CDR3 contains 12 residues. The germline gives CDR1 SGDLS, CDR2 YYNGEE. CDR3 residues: CASSQDTYEQYF. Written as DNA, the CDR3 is TGTGCCAGCAGCCAAGACACCTACGAGCAGTACTTC.

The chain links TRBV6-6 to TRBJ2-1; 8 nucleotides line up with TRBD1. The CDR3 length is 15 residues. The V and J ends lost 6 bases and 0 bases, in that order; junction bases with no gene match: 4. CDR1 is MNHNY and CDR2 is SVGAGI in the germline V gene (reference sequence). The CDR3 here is CASRDRAFSYNEQFF. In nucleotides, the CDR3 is TGTGCCAGCAGGGACAGGGCCTTCTCCTACAATGAGCAGTTCTTC.

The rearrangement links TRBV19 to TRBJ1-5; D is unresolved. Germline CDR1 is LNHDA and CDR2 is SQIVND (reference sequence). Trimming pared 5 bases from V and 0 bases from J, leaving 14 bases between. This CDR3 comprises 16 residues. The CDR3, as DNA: TGTGCCAGTAGTTGGCGCCCCCGGGCTAGCAATCAGCCCCAGCATTTT. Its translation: CASSWRPRASNQPQHF. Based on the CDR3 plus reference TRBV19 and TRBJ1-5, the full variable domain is DGGITQSPKYLFRKEGQNVTLSCEQNLNHDAMYWYRQDPGQGLRLIYYSQIVNDFQKGDIAEGYSVSREKKESFPLTVTSAQKNPTAFYLCASSWRPRASNQPQHFGDGTRLSIL.

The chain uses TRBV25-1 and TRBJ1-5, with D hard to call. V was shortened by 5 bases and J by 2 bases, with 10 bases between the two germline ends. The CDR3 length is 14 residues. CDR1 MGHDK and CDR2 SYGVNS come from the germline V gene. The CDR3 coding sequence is TGTGCCAGCAGTCCCATGGGTGGCAATCAGCCCCAGCATTTT. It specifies CASSPMGGNQPQHF. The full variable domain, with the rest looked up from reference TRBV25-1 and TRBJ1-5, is EADIYQTPRYLVIGTGKKITLECSQTMGHDKMYWYQQDPGMELHLIHYSYGVNSTEKGDLSSESTVSRIRTEHFPLTLESARPSHTSQYLCASSPMGGNQPQHFGDGTRLSIL.

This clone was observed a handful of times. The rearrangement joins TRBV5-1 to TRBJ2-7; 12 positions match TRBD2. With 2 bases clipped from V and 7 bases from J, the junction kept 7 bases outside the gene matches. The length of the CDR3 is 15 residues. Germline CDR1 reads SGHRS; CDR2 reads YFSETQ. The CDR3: CASSLLAGGSGEQYF. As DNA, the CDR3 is TGCGCCAGCAGCTTACTAGCGGGAGGCTCTGGAGAGCAGTACTTC.

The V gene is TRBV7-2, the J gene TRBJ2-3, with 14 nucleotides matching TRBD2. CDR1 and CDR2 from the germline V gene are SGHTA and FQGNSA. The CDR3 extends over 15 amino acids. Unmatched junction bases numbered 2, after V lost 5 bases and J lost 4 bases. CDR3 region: CASSLTSGGADTQYF. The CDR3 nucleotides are TGTGCCAGCAGCCTGACTAGCGGGGGGGCAGATACGCAGTATTTT.

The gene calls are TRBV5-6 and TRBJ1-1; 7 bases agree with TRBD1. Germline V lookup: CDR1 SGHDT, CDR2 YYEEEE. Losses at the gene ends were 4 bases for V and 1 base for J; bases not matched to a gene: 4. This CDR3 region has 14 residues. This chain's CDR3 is CASSPGQWNTEAFF. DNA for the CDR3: TGTGCCAGCAGCCCGGGACAGTGGAACACTGAAGCTTTCTTT.

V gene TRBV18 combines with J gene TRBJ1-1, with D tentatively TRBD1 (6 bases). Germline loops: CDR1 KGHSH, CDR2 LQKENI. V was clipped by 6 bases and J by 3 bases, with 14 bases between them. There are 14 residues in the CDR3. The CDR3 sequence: CASSTGGEDTEAFF. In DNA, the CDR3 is TGTGCCAGCTCCACGGGGGGCGAGGACACTGAAGCTTTCTTT.

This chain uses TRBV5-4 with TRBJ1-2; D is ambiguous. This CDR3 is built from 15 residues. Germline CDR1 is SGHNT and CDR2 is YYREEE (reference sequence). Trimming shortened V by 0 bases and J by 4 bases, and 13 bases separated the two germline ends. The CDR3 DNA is TGTGCCAGCAGCTTGGATGACCGACCACTCTATGGCTACACCTTC. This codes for CASSLDDRPLYGYTF.

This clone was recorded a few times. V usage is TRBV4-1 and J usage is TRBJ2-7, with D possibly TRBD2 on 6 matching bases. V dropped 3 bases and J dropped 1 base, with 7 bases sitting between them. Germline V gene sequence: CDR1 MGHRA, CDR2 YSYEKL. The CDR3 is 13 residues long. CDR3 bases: TGCGCCAGCAGCCATAGCGGTTCCTACGAGCAGTACTTC. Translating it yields CASSHSGSYEQYF.

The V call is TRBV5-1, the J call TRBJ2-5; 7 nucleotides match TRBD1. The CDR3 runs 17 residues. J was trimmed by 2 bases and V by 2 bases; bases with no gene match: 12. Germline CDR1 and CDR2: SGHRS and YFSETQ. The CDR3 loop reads CASSLRVRQGVQETQYF. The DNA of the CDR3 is TGCGCCAGCAGCTTAAGGGTCCGGCAGGGGGTACAAGAGACCCAGTACTTC.